Included here is one TCR beta chain sequence, with context. Germline loops: CDR1 KGHDR, CDR2 SFDVKD. This CDR3 comprises 15 residues. Trimming cost V 5 bases and J 4 bases, with 13 bases left between them. These data originate in a study of blood T cell repertoires in COVID-19. Clones were sequenced by immunoSEQ multiplex PCR, and TCRdb holds only the in-frame ones, with some missing. The sample records about 88,000 clones, more than 90% being singletons. This TCR derives from a man aged 55 to 69 with acute or convalescent COVID-19. The chain uses TRBV24-1 and TRBJ2-2, with unresolved D. Sequenced sample: peripheral blood. CDR3 bases: TGTGCCACCAGTGGGGCAGGTCATTCCACCGGGGAGCTGTTTTTT. It specifies CATSGAGHSTGELFF.